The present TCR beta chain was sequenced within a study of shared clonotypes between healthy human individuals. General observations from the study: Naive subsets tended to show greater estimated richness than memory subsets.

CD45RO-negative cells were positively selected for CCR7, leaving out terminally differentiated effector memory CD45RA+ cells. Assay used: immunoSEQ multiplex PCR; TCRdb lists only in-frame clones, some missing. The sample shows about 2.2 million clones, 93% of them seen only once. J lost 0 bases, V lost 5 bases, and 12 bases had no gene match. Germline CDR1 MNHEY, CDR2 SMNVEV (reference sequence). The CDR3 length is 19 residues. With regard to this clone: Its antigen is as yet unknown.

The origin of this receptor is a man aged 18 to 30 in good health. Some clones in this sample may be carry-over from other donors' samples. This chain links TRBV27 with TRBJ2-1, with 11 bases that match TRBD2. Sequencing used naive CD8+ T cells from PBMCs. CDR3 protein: CASSVDSSGRSPSYNEQFF. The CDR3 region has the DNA TGTGCCAGCAGTGTTGACTCTAGCGGGAGGTCACCCTCCTACAATGAGCAGTTCTTC.